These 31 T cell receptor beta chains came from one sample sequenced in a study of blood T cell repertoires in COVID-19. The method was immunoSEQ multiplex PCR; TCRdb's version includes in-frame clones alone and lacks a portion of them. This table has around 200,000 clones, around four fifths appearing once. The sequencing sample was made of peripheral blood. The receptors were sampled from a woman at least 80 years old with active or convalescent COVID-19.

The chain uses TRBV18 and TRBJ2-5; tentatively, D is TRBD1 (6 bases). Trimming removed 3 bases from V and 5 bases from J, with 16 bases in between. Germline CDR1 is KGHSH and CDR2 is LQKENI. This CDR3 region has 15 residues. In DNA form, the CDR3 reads TGTGCCAGCTCACCCGGACAGTTGCTGGGGGAGACCCAGTACTTC. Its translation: CASSPGQLLGETQYF.

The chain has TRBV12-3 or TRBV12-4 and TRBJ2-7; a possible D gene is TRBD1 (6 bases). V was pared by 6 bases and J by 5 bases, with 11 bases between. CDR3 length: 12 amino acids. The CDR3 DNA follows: TGTGCCAGCAGCTCACAGGGTGACGAGCAGTACTTC. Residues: CASSSQGDEQYF.

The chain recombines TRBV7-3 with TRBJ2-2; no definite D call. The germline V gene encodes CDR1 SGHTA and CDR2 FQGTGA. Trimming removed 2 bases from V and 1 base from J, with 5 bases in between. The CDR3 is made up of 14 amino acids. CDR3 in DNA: TGTGCCAGCAGCTTATTTCGGAACACCGGGGAGCTGTTTTTT. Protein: CASSLFRNTGELFF.

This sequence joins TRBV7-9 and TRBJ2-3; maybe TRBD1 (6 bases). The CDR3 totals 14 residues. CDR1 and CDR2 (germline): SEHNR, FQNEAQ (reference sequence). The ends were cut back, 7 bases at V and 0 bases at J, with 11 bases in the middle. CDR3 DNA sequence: TGTGCCAGCACTCTCAGGGGAAGCACAGATACGCAGTATTTT. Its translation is CASTLRGSTDTQYF. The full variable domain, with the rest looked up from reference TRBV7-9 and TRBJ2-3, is DTGVSQNPRHKITKRGQNVTFRCDPISEHNRLYWYRQTLGQGPEFLTYFQNEAQLEKSRLLSDRFSAERPKGSFSTLEIQRTEQGDSAMYLCASTLRGSTDTQYFGPGTRLTVL.

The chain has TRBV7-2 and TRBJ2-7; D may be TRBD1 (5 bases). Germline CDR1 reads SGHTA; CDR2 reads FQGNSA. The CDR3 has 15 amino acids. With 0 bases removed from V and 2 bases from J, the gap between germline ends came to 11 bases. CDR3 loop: CASSLAGQVPYEQYF. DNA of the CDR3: TGTGCCAGCAGCTTAGCGGGGCAGGTCCCCTACGAGCAGTACTTC.

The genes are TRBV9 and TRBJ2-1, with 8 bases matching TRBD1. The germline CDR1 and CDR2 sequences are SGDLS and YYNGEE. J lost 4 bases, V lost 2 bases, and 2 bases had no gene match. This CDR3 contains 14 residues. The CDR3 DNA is TGTGCCAGCAGCGTTGGGACAGGATACAATGAGCAGTTCTTC. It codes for CASSVGTGYNEQFF.

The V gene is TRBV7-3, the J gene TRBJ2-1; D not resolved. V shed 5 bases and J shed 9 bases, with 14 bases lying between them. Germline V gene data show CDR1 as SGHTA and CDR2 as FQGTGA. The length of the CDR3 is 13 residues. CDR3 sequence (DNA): TGTGCCAGCAGCGTCGCCGTAACGGGTGAGCAGTTCTTC. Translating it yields CASSVAVTGEQFF.

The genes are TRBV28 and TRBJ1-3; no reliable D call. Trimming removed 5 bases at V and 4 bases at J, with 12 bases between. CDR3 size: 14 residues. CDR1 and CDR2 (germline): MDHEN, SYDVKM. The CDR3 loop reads CASSRAPTGNTIYF. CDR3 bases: TGTGCCAGCAGTCGAGCGCCCACAGGAAACACCATATATTTT.

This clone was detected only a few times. The CDR3 sequence: CASATERTGIGYGYTF. The CDR3 DNA reads as TGTGCCAGCGCCACCGAGAGAACAGGGATCGGCTATGGCTACACCTTC. The chain couples TRBV27 to TRBJ1-2; the D gene is possibly TRBD1 (6 bases). This CDR3 is built from 16 residues. Germline V gene sequence: CDR1 MNHEY, CDR2 SMNVEV (reference sequence). Trimming pared 8 bases from V and 4 bases from J, leaving 23 bases between.

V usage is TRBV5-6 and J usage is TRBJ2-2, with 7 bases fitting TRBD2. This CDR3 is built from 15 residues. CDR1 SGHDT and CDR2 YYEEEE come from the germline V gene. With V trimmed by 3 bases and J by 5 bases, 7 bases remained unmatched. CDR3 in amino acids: CASSWMRGSTGELFF. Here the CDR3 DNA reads TGTGCCAGCAGCTGGATGCGGGGGTCGACCGGGGAGCTGTTTTTT. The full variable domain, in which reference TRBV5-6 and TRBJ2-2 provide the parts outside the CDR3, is DAGVTQSPTHLIKTRGQQVTLRCSPKSGHDTVSWYQQALGQGPQFIFQYYEEEERQRGNFPDRFSGHQFPNYSSELNVNALLLGDSALYLCASSWMRGSTGELFFGEGSRLTVL.

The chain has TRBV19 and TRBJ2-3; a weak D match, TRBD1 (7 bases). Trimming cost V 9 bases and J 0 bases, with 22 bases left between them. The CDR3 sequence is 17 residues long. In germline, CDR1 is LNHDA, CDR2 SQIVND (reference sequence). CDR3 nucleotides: TGTGCCAGCAGTTTCGGGGGACAGCAGTTTAGCACAGATACGCAGTATTTT. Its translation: CASSFGGQQFSTDTQYF.

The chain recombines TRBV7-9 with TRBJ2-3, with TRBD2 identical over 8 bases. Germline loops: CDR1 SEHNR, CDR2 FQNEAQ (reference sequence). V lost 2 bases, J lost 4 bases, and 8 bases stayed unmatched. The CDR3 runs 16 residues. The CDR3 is CASSLTSGGPADTQYF. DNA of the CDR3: TGTGCCAGCAGCTTAACTTCGGGAGGGCCTGCAGATACGCAGTATTTT.

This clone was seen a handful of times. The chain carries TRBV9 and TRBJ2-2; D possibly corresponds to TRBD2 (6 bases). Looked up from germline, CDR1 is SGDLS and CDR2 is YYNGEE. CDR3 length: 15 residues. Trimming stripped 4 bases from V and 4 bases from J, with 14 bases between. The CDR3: CASSPRLVTTGELFF. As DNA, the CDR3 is TGTGCCAGCAGCCCGCGACTAGTAACCACCGGGGAGCTGTTTTTT.

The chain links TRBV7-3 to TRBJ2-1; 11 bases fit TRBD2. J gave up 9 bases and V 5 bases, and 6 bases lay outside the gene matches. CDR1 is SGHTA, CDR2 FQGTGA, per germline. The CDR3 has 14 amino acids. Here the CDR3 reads CASSHIAGGIEQFF. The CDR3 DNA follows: TGTGCCAGCAGCCACATAGCGGGGGGGATTGAGCAGTTCTTC.

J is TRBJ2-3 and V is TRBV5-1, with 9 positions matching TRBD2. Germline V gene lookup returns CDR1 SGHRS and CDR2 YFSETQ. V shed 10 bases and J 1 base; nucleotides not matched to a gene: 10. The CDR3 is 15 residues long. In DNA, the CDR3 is TGCGCCTCAAGGGACCCTAGCGGGGGCACAGATACGCAGTATTTT. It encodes CASRDPSGGTDTQYF. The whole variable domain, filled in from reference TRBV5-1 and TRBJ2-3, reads KAGVTQTPRYLIKTRGQQVTLSCSPISGHRSVSWYQQTPGQGLQFLFEYFSETQRNKGNFPGRFSGRQFSNSRSEMNVSTLELGDSALYLCASRDPSGGTDTQYFGPGTRLTVL.

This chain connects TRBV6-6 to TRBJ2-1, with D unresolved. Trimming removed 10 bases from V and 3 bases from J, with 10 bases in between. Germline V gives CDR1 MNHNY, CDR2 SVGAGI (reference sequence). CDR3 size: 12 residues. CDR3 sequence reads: CATKHSYNEQFF. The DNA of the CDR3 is TGTGCCACCAAGCACAGCTACAATGAGCAGTTCTTC.

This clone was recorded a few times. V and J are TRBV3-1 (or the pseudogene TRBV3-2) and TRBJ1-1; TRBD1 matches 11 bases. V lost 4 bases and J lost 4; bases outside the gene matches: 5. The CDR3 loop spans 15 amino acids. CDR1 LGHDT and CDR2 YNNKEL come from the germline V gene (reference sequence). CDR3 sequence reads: CASSRTGTGGTEAFF. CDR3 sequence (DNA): TGTGCCAGCAGCCGAACCGGGACAGGGGGCACTGAAGCTTTCTTT.

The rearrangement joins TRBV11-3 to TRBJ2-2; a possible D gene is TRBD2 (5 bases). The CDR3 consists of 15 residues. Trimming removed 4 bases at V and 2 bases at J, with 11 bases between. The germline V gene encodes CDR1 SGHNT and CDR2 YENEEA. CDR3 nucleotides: TGTGCCAGCAGCTCGGACTCCCTCAACACCGGGGAGCTGTTTTTT. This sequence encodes CASSSDSLNTGELFF.

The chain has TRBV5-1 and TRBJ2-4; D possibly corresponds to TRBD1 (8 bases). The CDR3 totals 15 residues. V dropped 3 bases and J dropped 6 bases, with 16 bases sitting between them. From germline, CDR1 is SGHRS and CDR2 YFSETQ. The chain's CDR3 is CASSSLQGEGNIQYF. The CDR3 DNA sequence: TGCGCCAGCAGCTCACTACAGGGGGAGGGAAACATTCAGTACTTC. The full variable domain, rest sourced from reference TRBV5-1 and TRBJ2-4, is KAGVTQTPRYLIKTRGQQVTLSCSPISGHRSVSWYQQTPGQGLQFLFEYFSETQRNKGNFPGRFSGRQFSNSRSEMNVSTLELGDSALYLCASSSLQGEGNIQYFGAGTRLSVL.

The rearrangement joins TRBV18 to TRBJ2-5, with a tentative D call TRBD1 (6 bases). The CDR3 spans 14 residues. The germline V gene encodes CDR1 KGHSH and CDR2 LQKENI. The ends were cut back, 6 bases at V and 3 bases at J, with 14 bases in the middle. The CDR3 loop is CASSTGRGEETQYF. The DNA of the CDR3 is TGTGCCAGCTCGACAGGTAGGGGCGAAGAGACCCAGTACTTC.

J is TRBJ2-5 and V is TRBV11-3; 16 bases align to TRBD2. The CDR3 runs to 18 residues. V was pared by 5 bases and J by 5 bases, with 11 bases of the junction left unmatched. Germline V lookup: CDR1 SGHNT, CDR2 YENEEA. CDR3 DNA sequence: TGTGCCAGCAGCCCGCATCAGGGACTAGCGGGGGGGAGGGAGACCCAGTACTTC. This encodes CASSPHQGLAGGRETQYF.

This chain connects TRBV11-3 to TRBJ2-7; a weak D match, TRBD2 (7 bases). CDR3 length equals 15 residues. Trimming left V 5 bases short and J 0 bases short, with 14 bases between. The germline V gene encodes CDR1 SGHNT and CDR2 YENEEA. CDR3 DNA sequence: TGTGCCAGCAGCCAGGGAGGGGGACCCTCCTACGAGCAGTACTTC. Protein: CASSQGGGPSYEQYF.

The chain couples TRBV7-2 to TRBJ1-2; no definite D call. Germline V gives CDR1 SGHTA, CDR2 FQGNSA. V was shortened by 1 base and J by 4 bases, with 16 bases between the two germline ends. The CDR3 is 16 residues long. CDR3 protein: CASSLGGSSPFYGYTF. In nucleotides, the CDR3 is TGTGCCAGCAGCTTAGGCGGCAGCTCCCCATTCTATGGCTACACCTTC.

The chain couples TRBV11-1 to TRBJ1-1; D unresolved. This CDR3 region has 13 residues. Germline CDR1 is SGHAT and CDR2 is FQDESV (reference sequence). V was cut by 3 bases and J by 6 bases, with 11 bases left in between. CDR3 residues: CASSFGLSAEAFF. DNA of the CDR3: TGTGCCAGCAGCTTTGGTCTATCGGCTGAAGCTTTCTTT.

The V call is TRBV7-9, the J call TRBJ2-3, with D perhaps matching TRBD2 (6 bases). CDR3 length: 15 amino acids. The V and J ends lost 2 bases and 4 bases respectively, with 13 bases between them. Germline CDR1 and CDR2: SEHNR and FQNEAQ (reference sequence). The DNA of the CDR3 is TGTGCCAGCAGCTTATTAAGAACTAGCTCAGATACGCAGTATTTT. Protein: CASSLLRTSSDTQYF.

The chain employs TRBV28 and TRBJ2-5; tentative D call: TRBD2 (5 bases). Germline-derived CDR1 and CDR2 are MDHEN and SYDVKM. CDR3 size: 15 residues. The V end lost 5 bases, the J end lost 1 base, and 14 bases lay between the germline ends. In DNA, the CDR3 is TGTGCCAGCAGTCTAATAGCGAAAACCCAAGAGACCCAGTACTTC. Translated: CASSLIAKTQETQYF.

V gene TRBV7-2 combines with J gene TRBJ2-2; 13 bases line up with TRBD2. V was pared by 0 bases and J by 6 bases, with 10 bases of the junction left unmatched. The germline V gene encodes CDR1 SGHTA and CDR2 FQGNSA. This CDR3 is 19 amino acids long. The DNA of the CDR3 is TGTGCCAGCAGCTTAGCGAGGACTAGCGGGAGAGGAGCCCCCGGGGAGCTGTTTTTT. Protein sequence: CASSLARTSGRGAPGELFF.

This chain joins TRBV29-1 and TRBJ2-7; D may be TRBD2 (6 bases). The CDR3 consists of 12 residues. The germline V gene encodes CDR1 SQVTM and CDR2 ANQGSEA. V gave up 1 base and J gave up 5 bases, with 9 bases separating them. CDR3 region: CSVEGGLHEQYF. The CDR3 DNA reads TGCAGCGTTGAAGGTGGACTACACGAGCAGTACTTC.

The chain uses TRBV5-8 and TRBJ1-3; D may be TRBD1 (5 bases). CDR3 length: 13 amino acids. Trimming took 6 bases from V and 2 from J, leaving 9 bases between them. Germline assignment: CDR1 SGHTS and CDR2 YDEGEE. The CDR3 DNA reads TGTGCCAGCAAGTCCAGGGCTGGAAACACCATATATTTT. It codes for CASKSRAGNTIYF.

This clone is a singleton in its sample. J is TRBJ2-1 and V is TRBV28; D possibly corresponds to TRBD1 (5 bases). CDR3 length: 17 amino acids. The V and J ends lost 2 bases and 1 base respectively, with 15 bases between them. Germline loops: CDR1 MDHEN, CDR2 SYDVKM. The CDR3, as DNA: TGTGCCAGCAGTTTAGATGGACACCAAGATTCCTACAATGAGCAGTTCTTC. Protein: CASSLDGHQDSYNEQFF.

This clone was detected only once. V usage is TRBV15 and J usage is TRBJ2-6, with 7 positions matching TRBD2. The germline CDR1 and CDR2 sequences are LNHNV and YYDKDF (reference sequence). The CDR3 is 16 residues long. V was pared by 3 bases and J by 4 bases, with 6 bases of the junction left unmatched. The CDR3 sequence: CATSRGGDLGANVLTF. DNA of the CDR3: TGTGCCACCAGCAGGGGAGGGGACCTGGGGGCCAACGTCCTGACTTTC.